This TCR beta chain was identified during a study of long-term antiretroviral therapy in people with HIV. Overall study results and limits: Spans of CDR3 length were tighter for HIV repertoires than for controls.

With regard to this clone: Its antigen is unknown.

This CDR3 has 14 residues. The V gene lost 5 bases and the J gene lost 4 bases, with 12 bases spanning the gap. From germline, CDR1 is SGHTA and CDR2 FQGTGA. At the survey level, the v3.0 immunoSEQ assay was run. Sequencing was performed with immunoSEQ multiplex PCR; in TCRdb, only in-frame clones are kept and a portion is missing. Of roughly 10,000 clones detected, 70% to 80% appear once; the ten largest clones hold over 11%. The origin of this receptor is a man aged 25-45 years with HIV. Material: unsorted PBMCs, obtained 0.4 years before starting antiretroviral therapy. The chain links TRBV7-3 to TRBJ1-5; D is perhaps TRBD1 (5 bases). CDR3 in DNA: TGTGCCAGCAGCGCCGCGGGGGGTAATCAGCCCCAGCATTTT. Its translation is CASSAAGGNQPQHF.